The 28 T cell receptor beta chains given below trace back to one sample, sequenced in a study of blood T cell repertoires in COVID-19. The protocol was immunoSEQ multiplex PCR, while the TCRdb copy is restricted to in-frame clones and leaves out a portion. The sample yields more than 85,000 clones, more than 70% seen once. The sequencing input was peripheral blood. The source of these receptors is a human donor in a cohort sampled during active COVID-19.

V usage is TRBV5-1 and J usage is TRBJ1-2; maybe TRBD1 (5 bases). The V and J ends lost 3 bases and 7 bases respectively, with 16 bases between them. CDR3 length: 14 residues. Germline CDR1 SGHRS, CDR2 YFSETQ. The CDR3 DNA reads TGCGCCAGCAGCTCGAGCGGGGGACGGGGTGGCTACACCTTC. Its translation: CASSSSGGRGGYTF.

The chain couples TRBV4-1 to TRBJ2-1, with 10 bases that match TRBD2. The CDR3 sequence is 15 residues long. V trimming: 5 bases; J trimming: 4 bases; junction bases outside the gene matches: 5. CDR1 is MGHRA and CDR2 is YSYEKL in the germline V gene. The CDR3 is CASSGTSGAYNEQFF. CDR3 nucleotide sequence: TGCGCCAGCAGCGGAACTAGCGGGGCTTACAATGAGCAGTTCTTC.

V and J are TRBV30 and TRBJ2-7; unclear D gene. Germline V gene data show CDR1 as GTSNPN and CDR2 as SVGIG (reference sequence). The V end was cut by 2 bases, the J end by 4 bases, with 6 bases between. The CDR3 contains 11 residues. CDR3 bases: TGTGCCTGGAGTACCAGTTACGAGCAGTACTTC. This gives the protein CAWSTSYEQYF.

The chain carries TRBV24-1 and TRBJ1-1; D is undetermined. The V and J ends lost 5 bases and 6 bases respectively, with 15 bases between them. Germline V gives CDR1 KGHDR, CDR2 SFDVKD. This CDR3 spans 14 amino acids. In DNA form, the CDR3 reads TGTGCCACCAGTGCCGCTGGCGGAAAGCCTGAAGCTTTCTTT. Protein product: CATSAAGGKPEAFF.

The chain recombines TRBV19 with TRBJ2-2, with D tentatively TRBD2 (5 bases). This CDR3 has 12 residues. V was pared by 5 bases and J by 5 bases, with 6 bases between. CDR1 is LNHDA, CDR2 SQIVND, per germline (reference sequence). CDR3: CASSSGTGELFF. In nucleotides, the CDR3 is TGTGCCAGTAGTTCGGGGACCGGGGAGCTGTTTTTT.

The V gene is TRBV19, the J gene TRBJ1-4, with D perhaps matching TRBD1 (6 bases). The CDR3 is made up of 17 amino acids. The germline V gene has CDR1 LNHDA and CDR2 SQIVND (reference sequence). Trimming shortened V by 6 bases and J by 8 bases, and 25 bases separated the two germline ends. DNA for the CDR3: TGTGCCAGTAGCAGGGGTACGTGGGGCACAACCGGGGAAAAACTGTTTTTT. Protein sequence: CASSRGTWGTTGEKLFF.

This chain uses TRBV14 with TRBJ1-2; 9 bases are shared with TRBD1. The ends lost 4 bases at V and 7 bases at J; junction bases unmatched: 10. CDR3 length equals 15 residues. Germline V lookup: CDR1 SGHDN, CDR2 FVKESK. The CDR3 DNA sequence: TGTGCCAGCAGCCGATACCAACAGGGGGCGAGTGGCTACACCTTC. Translated, it gives CASSRYQQGASGYTF.

This chain links TRBV2 with TRBJ1-6; D unresolved. There are 15 residues in the CDR3. With 4 bases removed from V and 4 bases from J, the gap between germline ends came to 11 bases. Germline V CDR1 and CDR2: SNHLY, FYNNEI. The CDR3 loop is CASSVEGSYNSPLHF. CDR3 DNA: TGTGCCAGCAGTGTTGAGGGTAGTTATAATTCACCCCTCCACTTT.

This chain joins TRBV3-1 (or the pseudogene TRBV3-2) and TRBJ1-2; 11 bases map to TRBD1. CDR1 and CDR2 from the germline V gene are LGHDT and YNNKEL (reference sequence). V shed 0 bases and J 8 bases; nucleotides not matched to a gene: 11. This CDR3 has 17 residues. DNA for the CDR3: TGTGCCAGCAGCCAAGAAGGCCTTGGACAGGGGGCGAGGGGCTACACCTTC. Its translation: CASSQEGLGQGARGYTF.

The CDR3 sequence: CASSLDGVAGYTF. The CDR3 nucleotides are TGCGCCAGCAGCTTGGACGGGGTAGCTGGCTACACCTTC. This chain connects TRBV5-1 to TRBJ1-2; D ambiguous. The germline V gene has CDR1 SGHRS and CDR2 YFSETQ. The V end was cut by 0 bases, the J end by 7 bases, with 10 bases between. This CDR3 contains 13 residues.

The J gene is TRBJ1-4, the V gene TRBV7-9; 8 nucleotides line up with TRBD1. V was clipped by 4 bases and J by 1 base; unmatched bases: 5. Per germline, CDR1 SEHNR and CDR2 FQNEAQ (reference sequence). This CDR3 is built from 16 residues. The CDR3 nucleotides read TGTGCCAGCAGCTGGACAGGGATAAGAACTAATGAAAAACTGTTTTTT. Its translation is CASSWTGIRTNEKLFF.

The chain uses TRBV7-9 and TRBJ2-3; 11 bases align to TRBD2. Germline V gene lookup returns CDR1 SEHNR and CDR2 FQNEAQ (reference sequence). CDR3 length: 14 amino acids. V shed 6 bases, J shed 6 bases, and the junction held 5 bases outside the gene matches. The CDR3 loop reads CASRTGLAEDTQYF. The CDR3 region has the DNA TGTGCCAGCAGGACGGGACTAGCGGAGGATACGCAGTATTTT.

The chain combines TRBV18 with TRBJ2-7; 7 bases map to TRBD1. The germline V gene has CDR1 KGHSH and CDR2 LQKENI. Losses at the gene ends were 4 bases for V and 1 base for J; bases not matched to a gene: 10. The CDR3 covers 16 residues. This chain's CDR3 is CASSQNRGTNSYEQYF. CDR3 nucleotides: TGTGCCAGCTCACAAAACAGGGGAACAAATTCCTACGAGCAGTACTTC.

The chain links TRBV7-2 to TRBJ2-2, with unresolved D. This CDR3 is 13 amino acids long. The ends were cut back, 4 bases at V and 7 bases at J, with 10 bases in the middle. CDR1 SGHTA and CDR2 FQGNSA come from the germline V gene. CDR3 bases: TGTGCCAGCAGCTCTCAGGCGAGCGGGGAGCTGTTTTTT. Protein sequence: CASSSQASGELFF.

The CDR3 coding sequence is TGCGCCAGCAGCCATAACAGGGGGGGACAAGAGACCCAGTACTTC. This gives the protein CASSHNRGGQETQYF. J is TRBJ2-5 and V is TRBV4-1; weak D call: TRBD1 (8 bases). Trimming took off 3 bases at V and 2 bases at J, with 13 bases between the two ends. The CDR3 consists of 15 residues. From germline, CDR1 is MGHRA and CDR2 YSYEKL.

The chain has TRBV6-5 and TRBJ1-2; 7 nucleotides line up with TRBD1. The CDR3 is made up of 14 amino acids. Germline V gene lookup returns CDR1 MNHEY and CDR2 SVGAGI. The V gene end was trimmed by 5 bases and the J gene end by 2 bases; junction bases not matched to a gene: 5. In nucleotides, the CDR3 is TGTGCCAGCAGTCTTAGGGACAGAAACTATGGCTACACCTTC. It translates to CASSLRDRNYGYTF.

J is TRBJ1-4 and V is TRBV6-5; 8 positions match TRBD1. J was trimmed by 7 bases and V by 2 bases; bases with no gene match: 9. Germline V lookup: CDR1 MNHEY, CDR2 SVGAGI. This CDR3 comprises 16 residues. The CDR3 coding sequence is TGTGCCAGCAGTTACGGGCAGGGGGCGTTGATTGAAAAACTGTTTTTT. This sequence encodes CASSYGQGALIEKLFF.

The chain links TRBV9 to TRBJ2-1; D might be TRBD2 (5 bases). Germline CDR1 and CDR2: SGDLS and YYNGEE. V gave up 1 base and J gave up 12 bases, with 20 bases separating them. The CDR3 length is 15 residues. The CDR3 nucleotides read TGTGCCAGCAGCGTAACGAGCGGCGACCAGCAACGGCAGTTCTTC. Protein sequence: CASSVTSGDQQRQFF.

The rearrangement links TRBV29-1 to TRBJ2-6; 7 nucleotides line up with TRBD1. The CDR3 runs to 18 residues. The V segment lost 6 bases and the J segment 0 bases; nucleotides outside the gene matches: 14. Per the germline V gene, CDR1 is SQVTM and CDR2 is ANQGSEA. The CDR3 here is CSVTWTGTLPSGANVLTF. CDR3 DNA: TGCAGCGTAACGTGGACAGGCACGCTTCCCTCTGGGGCCAACGTCCTGACTTTC.

The V and J genes are TRBV5-1 and TRBJ2-7; TRBD1 matches at 7 bases. Unmatched junction bases numbered 4, after V lost 2 bases and J lost 2 bases. Germline lookup yields CDR1 SGHRS and CDR2 YFSETQ. CDR3 size: 14 residues. CDR3 loop: CASSLNRGPYEQYF. CDR3 DNA sequence: TGCGCCAGCAGCTTAAACAGGGGTCCCTACGAGCAGTACTTC. Variable domain in full (rest from reference TRBV5-1 and TRBJ2-7): KAGVTQTPRYLIKTRGQQVTLSCSPISGHRSVSWYQQTPGQGLQFLFEYFSETQRNKGNFPGRFSGRQFSNSRSEMNVSTLELGDSALYLCASSLNRGPYEQYFGPGTRLTVT.

V gene TRBV5-4 combines with J gene TRBJ2-2; 7 nucleotides agree with TRBD2. The CDR3 totals 15 residues. With V trimmed by 2 bases and J by 4 bases, 5 bases remained unmatched. The germline CDR1 and CDR2 sequences are SGHNT and YYREEE (reference sequence). The CDR3, as DNA: TGTGCCAGCAGCTTTGCGGGGGAGGTCACCGGGGAGCTGTTTTTT. This codes for CASSFAGEVTGELFF.

The CDR3 loop is CASSTQVNYGYTF. DNA for the CDR3: TGTGCCAGCAGCACACAGGTTAACTATGGCTACACCTTC. This sequence joins TRBV7-9 and TRBJ1-2, with a tentative D call TRBD1 (5 bases). Trimming cost V 5 bases and J 1 base, with 8 bases left between them. This CDR3 is 13 amino acids long. Germline V CDR1 and CDR2: SEHNR, FQNEAQ (reference sequence).

The J gene is TRBJ2-1, the V gene TRBV7-8; 14 bases map to TRBD2. J was trimmed by 0 bases and V by 4 bases; bases with no gene match: 11. The CDR3 covers 20 residues. Germline CDR1 SGHVS, CDR2 FQNEAQ. CDR3 DNA sequence: TGTGCCAGCAGCTCATTGGGCGGACTAGCGGGGGGAGGCTCCTACAATGAGCAGTTCTTC. Protein sequence: CASSSLGGLAGGGSYNEQFF.

The V gene is TRBV7-9, the J gene TRBJ1-3, with 9 bases aligning to TRBD1. CDR3 length: 17 amino acids. The V gene's germline CDR1 is SEHNR and CDR2 FQNEAQ (reference sequence). V trimming: 0 bases; J trimming: 4 bases; junction bases outside the gene matches: 7. The CDR3: CASSLALGTGRGNTIYF. The CDR3 DNA follows: TGTGCCAGCAGCTTAGCGCTCGGGACAGGGCGCGGAAACACCATATATTTT.

This chain links TRBV4-2 with TRBJ2-7; weak D call: TRBD2 (6 bases). CDR1 and CDR2 from the germline V gene are LGHNA and YNFKEQ. This CDR3 contains 14 residues. The ends were cut back, 6 bases at V and 2 bases at J, with 14 bases in the middle. This chain's CDR3 is CASRTVAGTYEQYF. CDR3 bases: TGTGCCAGCAGGACGGTGGCGGGGACCTACGAGCAGTACTTC.

This chain uses TRBV6-5 with TRBJ1-2, with 12 bases lining up with TRBD1. The CDR3 runs to 14 residues. CDR1 is MNHEY, CDR2 SVGAGI, per germline. V dropped 5 bases and J dropped 4; count of bases not matched to a gene: 2. The DNA for the CDR3 is TGTGCCAGCAGTCGGGACAGGGGGCTCTATGGCTACACCTTC. Translated: CASSRDRGLYGYTF.

The rearrangement links TRBV7-9 to TRBJ2-7, with 10 positions matching TRBD2. The trim removed 2 bases at V and 6 bases at J, leaving 7 bases unmatched. Germline lookup yields CDR1 SEHNR and CDR2 FQNEAQ (reference sequence). The CDR3 consists of 15 residues. CDR3 in amino acids: CASSLQSGGAGEQYF. The CDR3, as DNA: TGTGCCAGCAGCTTACAAAGCGGGGGGGCCGGCGAGCAGTACTTC. The full variable domain, rest sourced from reference TRBV7-9 and TRBJ2-7, is DTGVSQNPRHKITKRGQNVTFRCDPISEHNRLYWYRQTLGQGPEFLTYFQNEAQLEKSRLLSDRFSAERPKGSFSTLEIQRTEQGDSAMYLCASSLQSGGAGEQYFGPGTRLTVT.

The chain couples TRBV13 to TRBJ2-3, with D unclear. Germline loops: CDR1 PRHDT, CDR2 FYEKMQ (reference sequence). The CDR3 sequence is 15 residues long. The germline V and J ends were trimmed by 1 base and 6 bases, with 14 bases remaining between them. The CDR3 coding sequence is TGTGCCAGCAGCTTAGTCCGTCCCCCGGAGGATACGCAGTATTTT. As protein: CASSLVRPPEDTQYF.